This TCR beta chain appears in the sequencing data of a study of T cells in Graves' hyperthyroidism and ophthalmopathy. Across the study: Blood was drawn when the patient was first diagnosed and still untreated.

CDR1 and CDR2 (germline): MGHRA, YSYEKL. The CDR3 contains 15 residues. The V gene end was trimmed by 1 base and the J gene end by 2 bases; junction bases not matched to a gene: 3. Every diagnosis used clinical symptoms, serum thyroxine and TRAb, thyroid ultrasound and orbital computed tomography. It was approximately 9.4 ml of fresh peripheral blood that supplied the PBMCs. Researchers amplified the TCR beta CDR3 regions from RNA transcripts. The HTBI primer set drove a first-round RT-PCR of the TCR CDR3. TCRdb ran MiXCR on the multiplex PCR reads and lists one entry per CDR3 protein. Of 400,000 or so distinct CDR3 sequences listed, more than 13% are singletons.

Sequenced sample: blood. The V and J genes are TRBV4-1 and TRBJ2-3, with TRBD1 matching 7 bases. This receptor was identified in a man aged 45-60 years with Graves' ophthalmopathy. This CDR3 reads CASSQAQGDTDTQYF. In nucleotides, the CDR3 is TGCGCCAGCAGCCAAGCGCAGGGGGACACAGATACGCAGTATTTT.